This T cell receptor beta chain was identified in a study of PD-1 blockade in classical Hodgkin lymphoma. Each of the patients experienced relapse following autologous stem cell transplantation, and their brentuximab vedotin exposure differed. The CD4+ T cells used were purified from thawed PBMCs through magnetic negative selection. Study results and limitations: Those starting nivolumab under 1 year post-ASCT were excluded.

The assay was immunoSEQ multiplex PCR, and TCRdb's table has in-frame clones only and misses some. The sample consists of some 35,000 clones, more than 80% of them appearing once. With regard to this clone: Antigen: not known.

CDR3 length: 16 amino acids. With V trimmed by 3 bases and J by 5 bases, 8 bases remained unmatched. CDR1 is MGHRA, CDR2 YSYEKL, per germline. The chain uses TRBV4-1 and TRBJ2-3; 10 bases are shared with TRBD2. The receptor comes from a human donor with classical Hodgkin lymphoma. Sequencing used CD4+ T cells from blood, obtained at baseline. The DNA of the CDR3 is TGCGCCAGCAGCCATCAAAGCGGGAGGGCAGGAGATACGCAGTATTTT. Residues: CASSHQSGRAGDTQYF.